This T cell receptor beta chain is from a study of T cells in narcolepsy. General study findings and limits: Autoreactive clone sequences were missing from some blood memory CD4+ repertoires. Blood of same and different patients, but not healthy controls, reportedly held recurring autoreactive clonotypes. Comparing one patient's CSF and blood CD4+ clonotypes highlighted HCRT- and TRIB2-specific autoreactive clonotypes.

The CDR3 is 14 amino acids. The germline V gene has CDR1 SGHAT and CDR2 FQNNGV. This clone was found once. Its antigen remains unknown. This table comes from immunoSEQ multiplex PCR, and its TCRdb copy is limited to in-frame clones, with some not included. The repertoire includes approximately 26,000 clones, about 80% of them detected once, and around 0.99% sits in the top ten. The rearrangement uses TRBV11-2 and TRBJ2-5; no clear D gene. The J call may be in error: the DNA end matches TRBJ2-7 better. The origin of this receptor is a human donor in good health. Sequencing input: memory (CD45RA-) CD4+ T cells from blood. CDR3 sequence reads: CASSSLKDPYEQYF. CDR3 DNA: TGTGCCAGCAGCTCCCTAAAGGACCCCTACGAGCAGTACTTC.